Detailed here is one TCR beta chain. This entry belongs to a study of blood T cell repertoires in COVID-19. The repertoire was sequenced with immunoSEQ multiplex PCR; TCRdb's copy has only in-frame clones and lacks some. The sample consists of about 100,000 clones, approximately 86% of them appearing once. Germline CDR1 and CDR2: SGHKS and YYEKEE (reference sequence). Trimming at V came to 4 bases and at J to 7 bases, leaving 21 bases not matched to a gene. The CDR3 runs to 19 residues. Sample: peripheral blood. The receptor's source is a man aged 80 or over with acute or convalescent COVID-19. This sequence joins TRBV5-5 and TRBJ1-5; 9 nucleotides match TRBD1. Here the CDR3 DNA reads TGTGCCAGCAGCCCTTATAACCGGGACAGGGATGTGAGCGGACAGCCCCAGCATTTT. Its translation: CASSPYNRDRDVSGQPQHF.